This passage covers 29 T cell receptor beta chains from one sample sequenced in a study of blood T cell repertoires in COVID-19. TCRdb keeps only in-frame clones here, not all; method: immunoSEQ multiplex PCR. The data hold about 36,000 clones, with approximately 78% observed a single time. Specimen: peripheral blood. These receptors were taken from a man aged 60 to 75 with acute or convalescent COVID-19.

V and J are TRBV3-1 (or the pseudogene TRBV3-2) and TRBJ2-5; the D gene is possibly TRBD1 (6 bases). Germline CDR1 is LGHDT and CDR2 is YNNKEL (reference sequence). The CDR3 consists of 16 residues. Trimming took 0 bases from V and 3 from J, leaving 14 bases between them. The CDR3, as DNA: TGTGCCAGCAGCCAAGAGGGGACAAAGAAAAAAGAGACCCAGTACTTC. Translating gives CASSQEGTKKKETQYF.

This clone has a handful of counts. The chain carries TRBV5-4 and TRBJ2-7; 7 positions match TRBD1. Germline V gene data show CDR1 as SGHNT and CDR2 as YYREEE (reference sequence). With 4 bases clipped from V and 5 bases from J, the junction kept 6 bases outside the gene matches. This CDR3 contains 13 residues. CDR3 region: CASSPPQGDEQYF. In nucleotides, the CDR3 is TGTGCCAGCAGCCCTCCCCAGGGGGACGAGCAGTACTTC.

The V and J genes are TRBV6-5 and TRBJ1-3; unclear D gene. The CDR3 totals 14 residues. CDR1 is MNHEY and CDR2 is SVGAGI in the germline V gene. The germline V and J ends were trimmed by 6 bases and 2 bases, with 11 bases remaining between them. In nucleotides, the CDR3 is TGTGCCAGCAGCCTATCCGGGGCTGGAAACACCATATATTTT. Protein product: CASSLSGAGNTIYF.

This chain links TRBV28 with TRBJ2-7; weak D call: TRBD2 (6 bases). The CDR3 is 14 residues long. V dropped 3 bases and J dropped 0 bases, with 9 bases sitting between them. In germline, CDR1 is MDHEN, CDR2 SYDVKM. The CDR3 coding sequence is TGTGCCAGCAGTTTGGGGGGTTACTCCTACGAGCAGTACTTC. Its protein is CASSLGGYSYEQYF.

In DNA, the CDR3 is TGTGCCAGCAGTTCCGGGACTAGCGGGGGGATAACAGATACGCAGTATTTT. It yields the protein CASSSGTSGGITDTQYF. The chain has TRBV7-2 and TRBJ2-3, with 15 nucleotides matching TRBD2. The CDR3 loop spans 17 amino acids. Germline V gene lookup returns CDR1 SGHTA and CDR2 FQGNSA. J gave up 3 bases and V 6 bases, and 7 bases lay outside the gene matches. The full variable domain, its missing parts supplied by reference TRBV7-2 and TRBJ2-3, is GAGVSQSPSNKVTEKGKDVELRCDPISGHTALYWYRQSLGQGLEFLIYFQGNSAPDKSGLPSDRFSAERTGGSVSTLTIQRTQQEDSAVYLCASSSGTSGGITDTQYFGPGTRLTVL.

The V gene is TRBV3-1 (or the pseudogene TRBV3-2), the J gene TRBJ1-5, with a weak D call TRBD1 (6 bases). The CDR3 totals 17 residues. Trimming took off 0 bases at V and 6 bases at J, with 18 bases between the two ends. Germline CDR1 and CDR2: LGHDT and YNNKEL (reference sequence). The CDR3 DNA reads as TGTGCCAGCAGCCAAGATTGGTTAGGGGGGGCCGGTCAGCCCCAGCATTTT. Protein: CASSQDWLGGAGQPQHF.

The chain couples TRBV6-5 to TRBJ2-7, with 9 nucleotides matching TRBD2. Germline V gene data show CDR1 as MNHEY and CDR2 as SVGAGI. V lost 0 bases and J lost 7; bases outside the gene matches: 7. The CDR3 is made up of 15 amino acids. The chain's CDR3 is CASSYSRLAVWEQYF. The CDR3 DNA is TGTGCCAGCAGTTACTCACGACTAGCGGTCTGGGAGCAGTACTTC.

This clone was counted once. A junction end diverges from the germline sequence, so it may reflect a read error. The CDR3 nucleotides read TGTGCCAGCAGTCAAGCAGAGTCAGGGACCCAGTACTTC. Protein sequence: CASSQAESGTQYF. This rearrangement joins TRBV6-1 to TRBJ2-5, with D unclear. The length of the CDR3 is 13 residues. Germline lookup yields CDR1 MNHNS and CDR2 SASEGT.

The chain is built from TRBV24-1 and TRBJ1-2; D gene ambiguous. The CDR3 has 11 amino acids. Trimming took off 5 bases at V and 5 bases at J, with 5 bases between the two ends. Germline V gene sequence: CDR1 KGHDR, CDR2 SFDVKD. CDR3 bases: TGTGCCACCAGTGCAGATTATGGCTACACCTTC. Translated, it gives CATSADYGYTF.

J is TRBJ2-7 and V is TRBV2; TRBD1 might be the D (7 bases). This CDR3 has 15 amino acids. Trimming pared 1 base from V and 0 bases from J, leaving 10 bases between. Germline V lookup: CDR1 SNHLY, CDR2 FYNNEI. CDR3 bases: TGTGCCAGCAGTGAAGTTCAGGGGGGCTCCTACGAGCAGTACTTC. Translating it yields CASSEVQGGSYEQYF.

The chain carries TRBV7-8 and TRBJ2-5; 13 bases are a match to TRBD2. After removal of 5 bases from V and 5 bases from J, the junction contained 8 bases not matched to a gene. Germline CDR1 and CDR2: SGHVS and FQNEAQ. The CDR3 is made up of 16 amino acids. Here the CDR3 DNA reads TGTGCCAGCAGCCCAGGACTAGCGGGAGTCCGGGAGACCCAGTACTTC. The encoded protein is CASSPGLAGVRETQYF.

This chain uses TRBV19 with TRBJ2-7; 9 bases line up with TRBD1. Trimming cost V 6 bases and J 5 bases; bases outside gene matches: 11. Germline CDR1 and CDR2: LNHDA and SQIVND (reference sequence). CDR3 size: 15 residues. DNA for the CDR3: TGTGCCAGTAGAGAACAGGGGGCGGGCAGGCACGAGCAGTACTTC. Translating it yields CASREQGAGRHEQYF.

The V call is TRBV27, the J call TRBJ2-7, with TRBD2 as a possible D gene (6 bases). Per germline, CDR1 MNHEY and CDR2 SMNVEV (reference sequence). Trimming stripped 6 bases from V and 2 bases from J, with 11 bases between. The CDR3 spans 13 residues. CDR3 sequence (DNA): TGTGCCAGCAGCGGAGGGTTGACCTACGAGCAGTACTTC. Protein product: CASSGGLTYEQYF.

The chain employs TRBV6-1 and TRBJ2-5, with 8 bases identical to TRBD2. CDR1 and CDR2 from the germline V gene are MNHNS and SASEGT. With V trimmed by 2 bases and J by 5 bases, 4 bases remained unmatched. This CDR3 contains 14 residues. CDR3 coding DNA: TGTGCCAGCAGTGAACGGGCTAGCGGGGAGACCCAGTACTTC. This sequence encodes CASSERASGETQYF.

The V gene is TRBV6-5, the J gene TRBJ2-7; possibly TRBD2 for D (5 bases). The length of the CDR3 is 13 residues. Trimming removed 7 bases at V and 4 bases at J, with 14 bases between. Per the germline V gene, CDR1 is MNHEY and CDR2 is SVGAGI. The CDR3 spells CASNLVLAYEQYF. The CDR3 nucleotides are TGTGCCAGCAATTTGGTCCTAGCATACGAGCAGTACTTC.

A note on this clone: This sequence may be a read error, since a much larger clone differs from it by one base. The sample holds other DNA sequences that translate to the same CDR3. This rearrangement joins TRBV2 to TRBJ1-6; D gene ambiguous. This CDR3 is 15 amino acids long. Germline V CDR1 and CDR2: SNHLY, FYNNEI. The CDR3 loop reads CASSEVRSDNSPLHF. The CDR3 nucleotides read TGTGCCAGCAGCGAAGTACGGTCGGATAATTCACCCCTCCACTTT.

The chain links TRBV10-3 to TRBJ2-7, with D hard to call. The CDR3 contains 13 residues. Trimming cost V 0 bases and J 4 bases, with 7 bases left between them. Looked up from germline, CDR1 is ENHRY and CDR2 is SYGVKD. The CDR3: CAISESTGYEQYF. Written as DNA, the CDR3 is TGTGCCATCAGTGAGTCTACGGGTTACGAGCAGTACTTC.

The DNA for the CDR3 is TGTGCCACCAGTGATTTAGGACTAGCGGGGCCAAACAATGAGCAGTTCTTC. It translates to CATSDLGLAGPNNEQFF. The chain couples TRBV24-1 to TRBJ2-1, with 12 bases fitting TRBD2. CDR3 length: 17 residues. The ends lost 1 base at V and 5 bases at J; junction bases unmatched: 5. CDR1 and CDR2 from the germline V gene are KGHDR and SFDVKD.

The chain employs TRBV5-4 and TRBJ2-2, with D perhaps TRBD1 (5 bases). The CDR3 length is 15 residues. V lost 3 bases and J 1 base, leaving 10 bases between the germline ends. The germline CDR1 and CDR2 sequences are SGHNT and YYREEE (reference sequence). The CDR3 sequence is CASSSKQVNTGELFF. The CDR3 DNA is TGTGCCAGCAGCTCGAAACAGGTGAACACCGGGGAGCTGTTTTTT.

This chain connects TRBV11-3 to TRBJ1-6, with 9 bases fitting TRBD1. CDR3 size: 15 residues. In germline, CDR1 is SGHNT, CDR2 YENEEA. After removal of 3 bases from V and 8 bases from J, the junction contained 5 bases not matched to a gene. Here the CDR3 reads CASSFMDRGDSPLHF. The DNA for the CDR3 is TGTGCCAGCAGCTTCATGGACAGGGGCGATTCACCCCTCCACTTT.

The chain combines TRBV30 with TRBJ2-5; 7 bases line up with TRBD2. J gave up 4 bases and V 0 bases, and 11 bases lay outside the gene matches. Germline CDR1 GTSNPN, CDR2 SVGIG (reference sequence). CDR3 length: 16 amino acids. CDR3 in amino acids: CAWSVRGGGGLETQYF. The CDR3 region has the DNA TGTGCCTGGAGTGTCCGTGGGGGGGGAGGCCTAGAGACCCAGTACTTC. Using reference TRBV30 and TRBJ2-5 for the parts outside the CDR3, the full variable domain is SQTIHQWPATLVQPVGSPLSLECTVEGTSNPNLYWYRQAAGRGLQLLFYSVGIGQISSEVPQNLSASRPQDRQFILSSKKLLLSDSGFYLCAWSVRGGGGLETQYFGPGTRLLVL.

The V call is TRBV7-9, the J call TRBJ2-1; D gene uncertain. The CDR3 sequence is 11 residues long. V dropped 6 bases and J dropped 13 bases, with 13 bases sitting between them. The germline gives CDR1 SEHNR, CDR2 FQNEAQ (reference sequence). The CDR3 nucleotides are TGTGCCAGCAGTGCCGGGTCCACACAGTTCTTC. Translated: CASSAGSTQFF.

The rearrangement joins TRBV11-3 to TRBJ1-4; TRBD1 might be the D (6 bases). The germline V gene encodes CDR1 SGHNT and CDR2 YENEEA. V was clipped by 4 bases and J by 4 bases, with 10 bases between them. The CDR3 contains 14 residues. The CDR3, as DNA: TGTGCCAGCAGCTCACAGGGTGATAATGAAAAACTGTTTTTT. Encoded protein: CASSSQGDNEKLFF.

V gene TRBV27 combines with J gene TRBJ2-7, with TRBD2 matching 12 bases. This CDR3 spans 17 amino acids. V was pared by 3 bases and J by 3 bases, with 9 bases of the junction left unmatched. Per germline, CDR1 MNHEY and CDR2 SMNVEV (reference sequence). CDR3 loop: CASSFSPRTSGNYEQYF. CDR3 DNA: TGTGCCAGCAGTTTTTCCCCCCGGACTAGCGGGAACTACGAGCAGTACTTC.

The chain couples TRBV20-1 to TRBJ1-3; D is undetermined. Germline CDR1 and CDR2: DFQATT and SNEGSKA (reference sequence). The CDR3 is made up of 11 amino acids. Trimming left V 3 bases short and J 8 bases short, with 8 bases between. CDR3 residues: CSASWGDTIYF. The CDR3 region has the DNA TGCAGTGCTAGTTGGGGAGACACCATATATTTT.

The genes are TRBV27 and TRBJ2-7, with 9 bases that match TRBD1. The J segment lost 3 bases and the V segment lost 5 bases, leaving 17 bases of the junction unmatched. The germline V gene has CDR1 MNHEY and CDR2 SMNVEV (reference sequence). The CDR3 loop spans 18 amino acids. This CDR3 reads CASSLGGTGSWGYYEQYF. CDR3 nucleotide sequence: TGTGCCAGCAGTCTCGGCGGGACAGGGTCCTGGGGCTACTACGAGCAGTACTTC.

Written as DNA, the CDR3 is TGTGCCAGTAGTCCACGTAGGACTAGTCCTCTCGATACGCAGTATTTT. Translating it yields CASSPRRTSPLDTQYF. The genes are TRBV19 and TRBJ2-3; 7 nucleotides line up with TRBD2. Germline assignment: CDR1 LNHDA and CDR2 SQIVND (reference sequence). The CDR3 runs to 16 residues. After removal of 5 bases from V and 6 bases from J, the junction contained 14 bases not matched to a gene.

The CDR3 reads CASRRQGEYTEAFF. CDR3 DNA: TGTGCCAGCAGGCGACAGGGGGAATACACTGAAGCTTTCTTT. The rearrangement links TRBV9 to TRBJ1-1; TRBD1 agrees at 9 bases. The CDR3 has 14 amino acids. J gave up 3 bases and V 5 bases, and 5 bases lay outside the gene matches. Germline CDR1 reads SGDLS; CDR2 reads YYNGEE.

The chain joins TRBV5-4 to TRBJ1-4; D uncertain. V lost 0 bases and J 14 bases, leaving 14 bases between the germline ends. CDR1 and CDR2 (germline): SGHNT, YYREEE (reference sequence). There are 13 residues in the CDR3. The CDR3 nucleotides are TGTGCCAGCAGCTTGGATAGGGAGGTGCGGCTGTTTTTT. Translating gives CASSLDREVRLFF.